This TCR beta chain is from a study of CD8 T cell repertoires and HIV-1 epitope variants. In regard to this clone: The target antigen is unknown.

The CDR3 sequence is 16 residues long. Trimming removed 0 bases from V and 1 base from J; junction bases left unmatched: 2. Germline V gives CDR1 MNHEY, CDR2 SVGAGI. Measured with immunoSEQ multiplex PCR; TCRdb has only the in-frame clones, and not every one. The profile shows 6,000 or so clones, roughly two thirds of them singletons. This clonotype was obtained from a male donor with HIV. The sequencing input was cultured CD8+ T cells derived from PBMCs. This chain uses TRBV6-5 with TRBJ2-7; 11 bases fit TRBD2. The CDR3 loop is CASSYSTSGASYEQYF. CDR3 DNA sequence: TGTGCCAGCAGTTACTCGACTAGCGGGGCATCCTACGAGCAGTACTTC.